This T cell receptor beta chain came from a study of blood T cell repertoires in COVID-19. Background on the study: COVID-19 samples from acute and convalescent phases originated in the United States, Italy and Spain. PBMCs, B-cell-depleted T cells, or T cells were the source of the cDNA or gDNA that made up the material.

TCRdb's table, derived via immunoSEQ multiplex PCR, lists solely in-frame clones and lacks some. The data hold 80,000 or so clones, with approximately 81% observed a single time. Germline loops: CDR1 SGHRS, CDR2 YFSETQ. The CDR3 loop spans 14 amino acids. The ends lost 4 bases at V and 8 bases at J; junction bases unmatched: 7. The chain combines TRBV5-1 with TRBJ2-2; 8 bases match TRBD1. This TCR came from a man older than 75 with acute or convalescent COVID-19. Sequences were obtained from peripheral blood. The CDR3 here is CASSPRTGQGELFF. As DNA, the CDR3 is TGCGCCAGCAGCCCCCGGACAGGGCAGGGGGAGCTGTTTTTT.